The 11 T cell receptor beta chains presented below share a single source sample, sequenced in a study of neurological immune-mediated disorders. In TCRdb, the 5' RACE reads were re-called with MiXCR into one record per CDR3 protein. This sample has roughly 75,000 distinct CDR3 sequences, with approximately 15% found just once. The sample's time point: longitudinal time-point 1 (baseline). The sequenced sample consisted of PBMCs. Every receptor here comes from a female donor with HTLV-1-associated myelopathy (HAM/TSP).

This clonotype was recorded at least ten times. The CDR3 sequence: CASSPVYRGRDEAFF. CDR3 coding DNA: TGTGCCAGCTCACCGGTATACAGGGGGCGTGATGAAGCTTTCTTT. This rearrangement joins TRBV18 to TRBJ1-1; 9 bases map to TRBD1. V trimming: 3 bases; J trimming: 7 bases; junction bases outside the gene matches: 9. CDR1 is KGHSH, CDR2 LQKENI, per germline. The CDR3 spans 15 residues.

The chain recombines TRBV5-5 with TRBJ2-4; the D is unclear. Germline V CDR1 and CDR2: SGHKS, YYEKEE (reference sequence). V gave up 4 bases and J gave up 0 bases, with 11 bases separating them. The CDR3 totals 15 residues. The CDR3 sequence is CASSHSILAKNIQYF. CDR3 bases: TGTGCCAGCAGCCATTCTATTTTAGCCAAAAACATTCAGTACTTC.

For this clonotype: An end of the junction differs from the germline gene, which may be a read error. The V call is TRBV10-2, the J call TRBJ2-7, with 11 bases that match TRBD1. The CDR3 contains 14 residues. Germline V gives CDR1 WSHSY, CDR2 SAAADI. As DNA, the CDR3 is TGCACCAGCTTGGGGGGGACAGGGGGACTCGAGCAGAACTTC. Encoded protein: CTSLGGTGGLEQNF.

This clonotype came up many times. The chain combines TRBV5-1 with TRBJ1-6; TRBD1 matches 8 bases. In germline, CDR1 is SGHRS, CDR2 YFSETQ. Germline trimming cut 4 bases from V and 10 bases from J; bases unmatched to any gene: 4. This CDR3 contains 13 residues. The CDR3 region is CASSQDRVSPLHF. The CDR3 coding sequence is TGCGCCAGCAGCCAGGACAGGGTCTCACCCCTCCACTTT.

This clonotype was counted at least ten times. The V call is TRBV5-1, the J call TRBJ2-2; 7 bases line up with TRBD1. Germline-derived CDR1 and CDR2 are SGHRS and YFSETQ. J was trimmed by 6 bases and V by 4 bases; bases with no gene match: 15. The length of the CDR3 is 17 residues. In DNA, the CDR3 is TGCGCCAGCAGCCCCTCCTCGAGACAGGGAAGTCCCGGGGAGCTGTTTTTT. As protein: CASSPSSRQGSPGELFF. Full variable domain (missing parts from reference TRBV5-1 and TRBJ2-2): KAGVTQTPRYLIKTRGQQVTLSCSPISGHRSVSWYQQTPGQGLQFLFEYFSETQRNKGNFPGRFSGRQFSNSRSEMNVSTLELGDSALYLCASSPSSRQGSPGELFFGEGSRLTVL.

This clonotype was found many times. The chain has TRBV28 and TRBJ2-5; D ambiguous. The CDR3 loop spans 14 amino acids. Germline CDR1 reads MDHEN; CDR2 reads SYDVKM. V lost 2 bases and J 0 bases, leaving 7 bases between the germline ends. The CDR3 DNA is TGTGCCAGCAGTTTAGGCTGGGACCAAGAGACCCAGTACTTC. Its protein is CASSLGWDQETQYF.

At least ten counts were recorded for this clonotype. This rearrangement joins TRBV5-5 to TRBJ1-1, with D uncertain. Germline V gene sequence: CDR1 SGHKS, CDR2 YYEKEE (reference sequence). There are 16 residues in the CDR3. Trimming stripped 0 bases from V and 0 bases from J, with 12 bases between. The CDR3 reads CASSLEVGYMNTEAFF. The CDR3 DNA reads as TGTGCCAGCAGCTTGGAGGTAGGGTACATGAACACTGAAGCTTTCTTT.

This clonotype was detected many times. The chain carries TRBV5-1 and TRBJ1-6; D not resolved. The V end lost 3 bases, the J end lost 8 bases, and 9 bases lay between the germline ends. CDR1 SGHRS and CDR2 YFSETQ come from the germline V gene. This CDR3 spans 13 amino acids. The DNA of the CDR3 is TGCGCCAGCAGCTCCGAAAGTGATTCACCCCTCCACTTT. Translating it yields CASSSESDSPLHF. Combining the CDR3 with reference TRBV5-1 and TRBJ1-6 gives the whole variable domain KAGVTQTPRYLIKTRGQQVTLSCSPISGHRSVSWYQQTPGQGLQFLFEYFSETQRNKGNFPGRFSGRQFSNSRSEMNVSTLELGDSALYLCASSSESDSPLHFGNGTRLTVT.

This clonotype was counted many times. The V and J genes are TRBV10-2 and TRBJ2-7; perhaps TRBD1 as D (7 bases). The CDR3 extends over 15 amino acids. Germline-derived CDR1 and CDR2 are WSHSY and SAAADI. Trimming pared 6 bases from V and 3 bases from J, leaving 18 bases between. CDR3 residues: CASRKGAGGGYEQYF. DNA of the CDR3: TGCGCCAGCAGAAAGGGGGCAGGGGGAGGCTACGAGCAGTACTTC.

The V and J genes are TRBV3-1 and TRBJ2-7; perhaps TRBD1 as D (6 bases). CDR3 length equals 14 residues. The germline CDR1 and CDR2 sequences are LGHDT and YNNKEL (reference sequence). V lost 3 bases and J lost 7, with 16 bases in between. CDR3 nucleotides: TGTGCCAGCAGCCAGACCAACAGGGATTGTGAGCAGTACTTC. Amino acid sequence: CASSQTNRDCEQYF.

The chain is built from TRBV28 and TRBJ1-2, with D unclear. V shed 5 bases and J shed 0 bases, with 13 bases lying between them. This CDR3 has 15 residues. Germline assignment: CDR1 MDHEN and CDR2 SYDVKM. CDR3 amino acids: CASSLPRGANYGYTF. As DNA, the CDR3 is TGTGCCAGCAGTCTACCACGGGGAGCTAACTATGGCTACACCTTC.